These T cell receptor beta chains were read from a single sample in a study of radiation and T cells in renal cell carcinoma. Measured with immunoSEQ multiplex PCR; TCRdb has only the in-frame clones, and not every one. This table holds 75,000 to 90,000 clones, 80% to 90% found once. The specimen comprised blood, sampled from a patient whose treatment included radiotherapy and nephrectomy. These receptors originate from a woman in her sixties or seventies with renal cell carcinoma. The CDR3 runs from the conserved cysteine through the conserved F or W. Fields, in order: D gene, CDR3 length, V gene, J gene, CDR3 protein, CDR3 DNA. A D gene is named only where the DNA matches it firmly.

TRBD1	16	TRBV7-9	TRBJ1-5	CASSPHPDRGNQPQHF	TGTGCCAGCAGCCCTCACCCGGACAGGGGAAATCAGCCCCAGCATTTT
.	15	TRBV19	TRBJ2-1	CASSIVRSSYNEQFF	TGTGCCAGTAGTATAGTACGGAGCTCCTACAATGAGCAGTTCTTC
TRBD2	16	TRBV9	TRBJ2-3	CASSPRGAGGTDTQYF	TGTGCCAGCAGCCCGCGGGGAGCGGGGGGCACAGATACGCAGTATTTT
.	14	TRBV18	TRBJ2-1	CASSPASSYNEQFF	TGTGCCAGCTCACCCGCGAGCTCCTACAATGAGCAGTTCTTC
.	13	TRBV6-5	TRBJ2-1	CASSYSTGNEQFF	TGTGCCAGCAGTTACTCGACGGGGAATGAGCAGTTCTTC
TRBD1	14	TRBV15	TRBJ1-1	CATHTGGRLTEAFF	TGTGCCACCCATACAGGGGGCAGGTTAACTGAAGCTTTCTTT
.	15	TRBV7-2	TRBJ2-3	CASSLYLLYTDTQYF	TGTGCCAGCAGCCTGTATCTATTATACACAGATACGCAGTATTTT
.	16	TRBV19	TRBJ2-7	CASSTSGTRNSYEQYF	TGTGCCAGTAGTACTTCCGGGACACGTAACTCCTACGAGCAGTACTTC
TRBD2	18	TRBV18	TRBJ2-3	CASSVWGTTSGSTDTQYF	TGTGCCAGCTCAGTATGGGGGACTACTAGCGGCTCGACGGATACGCAGTATTTT
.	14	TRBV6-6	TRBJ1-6	CASSKDRSNSPLHF	TGTGCCAGCAGTAAAGACAGGAGTAATTCACCCCTCCACTTT
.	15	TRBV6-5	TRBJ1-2	CASSYAWGGDYGYTF	TGTGCCAGCAGTTACGCATGGGGGGGGGACTATGGCTACACCTTC
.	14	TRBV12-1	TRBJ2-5	CASSLGEGQETQYF	TGTGCCAGCAGCTTAGGGGAAGGCCAAGAGACCCAGTACTTC
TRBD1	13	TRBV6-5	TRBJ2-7	CASSRDRAYEQYF	TGTGCCAGCAGCCGGGACAGGGCCTACGAGCAGTACTTC
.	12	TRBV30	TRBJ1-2	CAWSGQGFGYTF	TGTGCCTGGAGTGGGCAGGGCTTCGGCTACACCTTC
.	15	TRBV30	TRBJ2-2	CAWGAGQTNTGELFF	TGTGCCTGGGGGGCTGGACAGACGAACACCGGGGAGCTGTTTTTT
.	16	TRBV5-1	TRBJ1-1	CASSFYQGPLNTEAFF	TGCGCCAGCAGCTTCTATCAGGGGCCCTTGAACACTGAAGCTTTCTTT